One sample yielded the 7 T cell receptor beta chains listed below, sequenced in a study of early T cells in non-severe SARS-CoV-2 infection. One entry per CDR3 protein results from TCRdb running MiXCR on the 5' RACE reads. In the table there are some 42,000 distinct CDR3 sequences, roughly 6% of which are singletons. The sample in question was whole blood, obtained at baseline. The receptor set was obtained from an adult who was a healthcare worker with PCR-confirmed SARS-CoV-2 infection or an uninfected control (not recorded which).

This clonotype has a count of ten or more. The rearrangement uses TRBV5-6 and TRBJ1-2; TRBD1 might be the D (6 bases). There are 17 residues in the CDR3. V was shortened by 4 bases and J by 1 base, with 20 bases between the two germline ends. In germline, CDR1 is SGHDT, CDR2 YYEEEE. CDR3 amino acids: CASSHDGQRGDNYGYTF. As DNA, the CDR3 is TGTGCCAGCAGCCATGACGGACAGCGAGGGGATAACTATGGCTACACCTTC.

This clonotype was seen at least ten times. The genes are TRBV4-3 and TRBJ2-2; 7 positions agree with TRBD1. Germline V gene lookup returns CDR1 LGHNA and CDR2 YSLEER. The J segment lost 5 bases and the V segment lost 3 bases, leaving 6 bases of the junction unmatched. The CDR3 has 15 amino acids. The CDR3 protein is CASSQETGRTGELFF. Written as DNA, the CDR3 is TGCGCCAGCAGCCAGGAGACAGGGAGAACCGGGGAGCTGTTTTTT.

V gene TRBV5-1 combines with J gene TRBJ1-2, with D perhaps matching TRBD1 (5 bases). V was cut by 0 bases and J by 6 bases, with 15 bases left in between. The CDR3 has 15 amino acids. Germline CDR1 is SGHRS and CDR2 is YFSETQ. This chain's CDR3 is CASSLALGGSNGYTF. CDR3 DNA sequence: TGCGCCAGCAGCTTGGCCCTTGGGGGGTCTAATGGCTACACCTTC. The entire variable domain, with the rest obtained from reference TRBV5-1 and TRBJ1-2, is as follows: KAGVTQTPRYLIKTRGQQVTLSCSPISGHRSVSWYQQTPGQGLQFLFEYFSETQRNKGNFPGRFSGRQFSNSRSEMNVSTLELGDSALYLCASSLALGGSNGYTFGSGTRLTVV.

This clonotype has at least ten counts. The CDR3 here is CSATVSTEAFF. CDR3 coding DNA: TGCAGCGCTACAGTGTCCACTGAAGCTTTCTTT. The J gene is TRBJ1-1, the V gene TRBV29-1; D remains ambiguous. CDR1 and CDR2 (germline): SQVTM, ANQGSEA. The CDR3 has 11 residues. Trimming removed 7 bases from V and 4 bases from J, with 10 bases in between.

This clonotype was seen many times. The rearrangement uses TRBV10-3 and TRBJ2-1; 8 bases align to TRBD2. V gave up 6 bases and J gave up 2 bases; unmatched junction bases: 3. CDR3 size: 14 residues. Germline-derived CDR1 and CDR2 are ENHRY and SYGVKD. This CDR3 is CAIRDGGAYNEQFF. The CDR3 coding sequence is TGTGCCATCAGGGACGGGGGGGCCTACAATGAGCAGTTCTTC.

Many counts were recorded for this clonotype. The chain employs TRBV27 and TRBJ2-7; the match to TRBD2 covers 10 bases. The ends lost 6 bases at V and 0 bases at J; junction bases unmatched: 5. The CDR3 has 15 residues. The germline CDR1 and CDR2 sequences are MNHEY and SMNVEV (reference sequence). CDR3 region: CASRPGTSASYEQYF. The CDR3 coding sequence is TGTGCCAGCAGGCCCGGGACTAGCGCCTCCTACGAGCAGTACTTC.

There are many counts of this clonotype. The chain has TRBV11-3 and TRBJ1-1; possible D gene TRBD1, 5 bases. Between the trimmed V and J ends, which lost 5 bases and 5 bases, there was a span of 12 bases. The CDR3 runs to 13 residues. Per germline, CDR1 SGHNT and CDR2 YENEEA. The CDR3 sequence is CASSPGFGTEAFF. The CDR3 DNA sequence: TGTGCCAGCAGCCCAGGGTTTGGGACTGAAGCTTTCTTT.